This entry concerns a single T cell receptor beta chain. Its matching antigen is unknown. Per germline, CDR1 LNHNV and CDR2 YYDKDF (reference sequence). The J segment lost 6 bases and the V segment lost 0 bases, leaving 8 bases of the junction unmatched. There are 17 residues in the CDR3. These data come from a study of shared clonotypes between healthy human individuals. Study-wide findings and caveats: It was the non-shared clonotypes that had lower generation probabilities than clonotypes shared by all four donors.

The naive CD8 subset, CD45RO-negative cells positively selected for CCR7, excluded terminally differentiated effector memory CD45RA+ cells. At the deep level, the assay was run. Several immunoSEQ plates held equal portions of the genomic DNA taken from each subset. Sequenced by immunoSEQ multiplex PCR; TCRdb stores in-frame clones only, minus some. The sample contains around 1.9 million clones, around 93% of which appear only once. The clonotype comes from a man between 18 and 35 years old in good health. Some clones in this sample may be carry-over from other donors' samples. This chain uses TRBV15 with TRBJ1-1; 12 nucleotides agree with TRBD1. Sequencing input: naive CD8+ T cells from PBMCs. CDR3 protein: CATSRDRGTGGKAEAFF. CDR3 DNA sequence: TGTGCCACCAGCAGAGATCGGGGGACAGGGGGCAAGGCTGAAGCTTTCTTT. The full variable domain, its missing parts supplied by reference TRBV15 and TRBJ1-1, is DAMVIQNPRYQVTQFGKPVTLSCSQTLNHNVMYWYQQKSSQAPKLLFHYYDKDFNNEADTPDNFQSRRPNTSFCFLDIRSPGLGDTAMYLCATSRDRGTGGKAEAFFGQGTRLTVV.